This TCR beta chain is from a study of blood T cells in healthy people across ages. This clonotype was counted between two and nine times. Primers used in a second PCR of roughly 6 to 11 cycles were a sample-barcoded 5' primer and a J-beta primer mix. Each CDR3 protein is one row after TCRdb ran MiXCR on the 5' RACE reads. Here the sample spans 1.5 million or so distinct CDR3 sequences, roughly 40% being singletons. Germline V gene data show CDR1 as DFQATT and CDR2 as SNEGSKA (reference sequence). Trimming removed 1 base from V and 7 bases from J, with 16 bases in between. CDR3 length equals 14 residues.

This sequence was found in a woman aged 18-35 years in good health. What was sequenced was blood. V usage is TRBV20-1 and J usage is TRBJ1-2; tentative D call: TRBD1 (5 bases). CDR3 bases: TGCAGTGCTAGAGTCCCGGGGGTGGTCGCTGGCTACACCTTC. This translates into CSARVPGVVAGYTF.